Given below is one TCR beta chain in context. This sample stems from a study of cytomegalovirus exposure and HLA in healthy donors. Study summary: As an earlier analysis found, 150 million to 200 million T cells yielded about 120 million unique TCR beta sequences.

Amplification used 60 Vbeta primers and 13 Jbeta primers. The method was immunoSEQ multiplex PCR; TCRdb's version includes in-frame clones alone and lacks a portion of them. The sample holds fewer than 150,000 clones. Between the trimmed V and J ends, which lost 5 bases and 5 bases, there was a span of 12 bases. CDR3 length equals 14 residues. CDR1 is SGHNT, CDR2 YENEEA, per germline. This clonotype originated in a man in his forties or fifties in good health and CMV-seronegative. The chain couples TRBV11-3 to TRBJ2-2; D might be TRBD2 (5 bases). The sample comprised PBMCs. The CDR3 protein is CASSPRDGTGELFF. In DNA form, the CDR3 reads TGTGCCAGCAGCCCCCGGGATGGGACCGGGGAGCTGTTTTTT.